This TCR beta chain originates from a study of OX40 agonist ivuxolimab in advanced cancers. In the study overall: Ivuxolimab, an agonistic anti-OX40 (CD134) antibody, was given to patients. Those enrolled were roughly 80% male, with a mean age of about 60 years and ages from 23 to 79. Findings and limits, study-wide: It was not determined which antigens were specifically recognized by the peripheral T cells that had undergone clonal expansion.

This clone was recorded a few times. Its antigen is unidentified. With 4 bases clipped from V and 4 bases from J, the junction kept 10 bases outside the gene matches. This CDR3 has 15 residues. Germline V CDR1 and CDR2: SGHNT, YYREEE (reference sequence). The data were produced by immunoSEQ multiplex PCR, yet TCRdb's version contains in-frame clones alone and is incomplete. Among 30,000 or so clones, roughly 80% were seen once, and the ten largest hold more than 14%. The chain employs TRBV5-4 and TRBJ2-7; 8 nucleotides match TRBD1. The TCR comes from an adult with an advanced solid tumor such as melanoma, head and neck, liver or kidney cancer. The input for sequencing was CD4+ or CD8+ T cells sorted from blood, taken in a trial of the OX40 agonist ivuxolimab. The CDR3 nucleotides are TGTGCCAGCAGCCCTACCATCGGACAGGGATACGAGCAGTACTTC. Amino acid sequence: CASSPTIGQGYEQYF.